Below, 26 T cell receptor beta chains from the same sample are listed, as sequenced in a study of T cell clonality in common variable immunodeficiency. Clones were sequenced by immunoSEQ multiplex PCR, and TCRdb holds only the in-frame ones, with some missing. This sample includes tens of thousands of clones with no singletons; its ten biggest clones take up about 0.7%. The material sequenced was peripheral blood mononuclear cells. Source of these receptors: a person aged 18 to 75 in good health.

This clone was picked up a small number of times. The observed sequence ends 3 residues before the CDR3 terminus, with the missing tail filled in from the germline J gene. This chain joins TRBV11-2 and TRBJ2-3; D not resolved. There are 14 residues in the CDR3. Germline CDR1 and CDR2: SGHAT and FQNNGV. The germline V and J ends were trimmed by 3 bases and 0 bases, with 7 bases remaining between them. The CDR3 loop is CASSFPRSTDTQYF. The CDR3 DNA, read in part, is TGTGCCAGCAGCTTTCCTAGAAGCACAGATACG.

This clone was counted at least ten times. CDR3 in amino acids: CASSLAADRGRPSSYNEQFF. CDR3 bases read: TGCGCCAGCAGCTTGGCCGCGGACAGGGGCCGCCCTAGCTCCTACAATGAG. The chain employs TRBV5-1 and TRBJ2-1; 9 bases line up with TRBD1. The DNA ends 3 residues before the CDR3 does, and the rest of the CDR3 is filled in from the germline J gene. V was pared by 0 bases and J by 0 bases, with 13 bases of the junction left unmatched. Germline assignment: CDR1 SGHRS and CDR2 YFSETQ. This CDR3 is built from 20 residues. The whole variable domain, filled in from reference TRBV5-1 and TRBJ2-1, reads KAGVTQTPRYLIKTRGQQVTLSCSPISGHRSVSWYQQTPGQGLQFLFEYFSETQRNKGNFPGRFSGRQFSNSRSEMNVSTLELGDSALYLCASSLAADRGRPSSYNEQFFGPGTRLTVL.

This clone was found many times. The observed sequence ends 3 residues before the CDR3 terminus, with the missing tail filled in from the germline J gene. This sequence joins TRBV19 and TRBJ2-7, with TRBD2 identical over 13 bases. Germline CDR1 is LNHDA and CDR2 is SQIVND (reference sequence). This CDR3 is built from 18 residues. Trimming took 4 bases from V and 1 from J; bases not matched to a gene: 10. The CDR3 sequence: CASSTLGLAGARSYEQYF. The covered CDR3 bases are TGTGCCAGTAGTACCCTTGGACTAGCGGGAGCCCGTTCCTACGAG.

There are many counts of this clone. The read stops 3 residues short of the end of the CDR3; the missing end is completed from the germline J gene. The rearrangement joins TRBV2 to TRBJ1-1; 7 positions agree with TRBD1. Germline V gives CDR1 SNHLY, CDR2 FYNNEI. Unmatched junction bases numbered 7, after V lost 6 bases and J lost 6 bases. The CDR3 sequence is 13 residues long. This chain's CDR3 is CASSPGQRAEAFF. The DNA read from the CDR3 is TGTGCCAGCAGCCCGGGACAGAGGGCTGAA. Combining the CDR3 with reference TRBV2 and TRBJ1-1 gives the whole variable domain EPEVTQTPSHQVTQMGQEVILRCVPISNHLYFYWYRQILGQKVEFLVSFYNNEISEKSEIFDDQFSVERPDGSNFTLKIRSTKLEDSAMYFCASSPGQRAEAFFGQGTRLTVV.

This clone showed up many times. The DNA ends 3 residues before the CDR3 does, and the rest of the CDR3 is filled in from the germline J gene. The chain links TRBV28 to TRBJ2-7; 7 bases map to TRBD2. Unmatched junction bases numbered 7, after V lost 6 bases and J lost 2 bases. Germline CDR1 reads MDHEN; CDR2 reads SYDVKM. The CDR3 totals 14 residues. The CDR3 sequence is CASSGGKVAYEQYF. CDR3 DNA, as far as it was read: TGTGCCAGCAGCGGGGGGAAGGTCGCCTACGAG.

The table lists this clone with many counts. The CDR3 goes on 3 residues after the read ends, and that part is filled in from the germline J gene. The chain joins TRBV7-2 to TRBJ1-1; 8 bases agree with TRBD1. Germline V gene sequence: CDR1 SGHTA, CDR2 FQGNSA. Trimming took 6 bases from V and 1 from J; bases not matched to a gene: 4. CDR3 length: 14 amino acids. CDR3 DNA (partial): TGTGCCAGCAGGCGGACAGGGCGGAACACTGAA. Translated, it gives CASRRTGRNTE. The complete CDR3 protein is CASRRTGRNTEAFF.

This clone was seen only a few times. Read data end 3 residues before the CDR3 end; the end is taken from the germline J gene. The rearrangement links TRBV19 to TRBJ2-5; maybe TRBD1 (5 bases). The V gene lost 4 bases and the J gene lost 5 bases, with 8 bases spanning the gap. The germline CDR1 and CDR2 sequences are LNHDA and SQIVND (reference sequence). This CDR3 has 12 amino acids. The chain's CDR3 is CASSTGWETQYF. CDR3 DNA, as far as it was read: TGTGCCAGTAGTACAGGGTGGGAGACC.

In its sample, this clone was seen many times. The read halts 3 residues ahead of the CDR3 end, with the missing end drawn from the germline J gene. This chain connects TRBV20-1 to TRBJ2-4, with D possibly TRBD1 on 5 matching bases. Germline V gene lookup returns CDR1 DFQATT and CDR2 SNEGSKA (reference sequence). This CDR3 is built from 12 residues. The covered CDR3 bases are TGCAGTGCTAGAGACGAGGACATTATT. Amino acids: CSARDEDII. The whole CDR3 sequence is CSARDEDIIQYF.

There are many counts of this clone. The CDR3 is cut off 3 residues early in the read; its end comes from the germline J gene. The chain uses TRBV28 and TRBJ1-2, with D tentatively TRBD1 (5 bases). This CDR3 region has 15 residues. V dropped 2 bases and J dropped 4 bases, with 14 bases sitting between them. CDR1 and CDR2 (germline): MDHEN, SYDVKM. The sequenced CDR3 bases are TGTGCCAGCAGTTTAGAAGTCAGGGCCTCCTATGGC. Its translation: CASSLEVRASYG. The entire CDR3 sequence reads CASSLEVRASYGYTF.

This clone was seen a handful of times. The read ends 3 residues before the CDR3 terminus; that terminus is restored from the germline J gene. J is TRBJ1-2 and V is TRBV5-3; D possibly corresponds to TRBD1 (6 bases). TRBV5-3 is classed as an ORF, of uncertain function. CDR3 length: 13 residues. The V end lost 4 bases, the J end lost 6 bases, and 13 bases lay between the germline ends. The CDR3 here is CARSLGGAHGYTF. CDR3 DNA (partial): TGTGCCAGAAGCCTCGGGGGGGCCCATGGC.

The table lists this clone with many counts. The CDR3 region is CSARDRGLGYGYTF. The sequenced CDR3 bases are TGCAGTGCTAGAGACAGGGGGCTGGGCTATGGC. The chain carries TRBV20-1 and TRBJ1-2; 8 bases line up with TRBD1. The CDR3 end is not reached by the read, which stops 3 residues before it; the germline J gene fills it in. Germline CDR1 reads DFQATT; CDR2 reads SNEGSKA (reference sequence). Trimming removed 0 bases from V and 4 bases from J; junction bases left unmatched: 4. CDR3 length equals 14 residues.

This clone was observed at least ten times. CDR3 DNA, as far as it was read: TGTGCCAGCAGTTACGGGGACAGGGGTGCAGATACG. The encoded protein is CASSYGDRGADT. The entire CDR3 sequence reads CASSYGDRGADTQYF. The rearrangement uses TRBV6-2 or TRBV6-3 and TRBJ2-3; 10 bases agree with TRBD1. The missing CDR3 end, 3 residues past where the read stops, is filled in from the germline J gene. The CDR3 is 15 amino acids. V lost 2 bases and J lost 4; bases outside the gene matches: 3. Germline lookup yields CDR1 MNHEY and CDR2 SVGEGT.

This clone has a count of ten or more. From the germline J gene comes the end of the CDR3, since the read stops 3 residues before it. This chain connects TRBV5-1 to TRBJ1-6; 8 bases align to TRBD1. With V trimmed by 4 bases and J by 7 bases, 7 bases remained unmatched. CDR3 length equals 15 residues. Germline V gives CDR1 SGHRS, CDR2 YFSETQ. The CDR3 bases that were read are TGCGCCAGCAGCCTGAGACAGGGGCGCAATTCACCC. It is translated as CASSLRQGRNSP. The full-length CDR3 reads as CASSLRQGRNSPLHF. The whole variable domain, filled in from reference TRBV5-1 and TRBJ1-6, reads KAGVTQTPRYLIKTRGQQVTLSCSPISGHRSVSWYQQTPGQGLQFLFEYFSETQRNKGNFPGRFSGRQFSNSRSEMNVSTLELGDSALYLCASSLRQGRNSPLHFGNGTRLTVT.

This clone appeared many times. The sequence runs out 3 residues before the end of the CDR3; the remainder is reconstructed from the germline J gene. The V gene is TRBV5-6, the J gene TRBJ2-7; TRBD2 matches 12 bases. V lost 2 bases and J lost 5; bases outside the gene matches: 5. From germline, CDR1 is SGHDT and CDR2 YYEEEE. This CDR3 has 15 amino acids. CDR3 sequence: CASSFLAGGPDEQYF. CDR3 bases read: TGTGCCAGCAGCTTCCTAGCGGGGGGGCCCGACGAG.

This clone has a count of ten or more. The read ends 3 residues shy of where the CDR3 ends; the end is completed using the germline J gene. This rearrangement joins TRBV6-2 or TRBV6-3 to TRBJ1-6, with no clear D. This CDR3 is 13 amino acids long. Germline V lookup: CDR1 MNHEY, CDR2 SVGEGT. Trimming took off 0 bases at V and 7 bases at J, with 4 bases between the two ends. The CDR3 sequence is CASSYSGNSPLHF. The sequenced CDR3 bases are TGTGCCAGCAGTTACTCCGGGAATTCACCC.

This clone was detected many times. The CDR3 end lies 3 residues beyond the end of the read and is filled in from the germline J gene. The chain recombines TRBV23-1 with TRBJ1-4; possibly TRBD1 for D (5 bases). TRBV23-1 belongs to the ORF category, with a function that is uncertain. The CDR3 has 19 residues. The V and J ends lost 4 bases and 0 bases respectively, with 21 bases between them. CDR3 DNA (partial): TGCGCCAGCAGTCCAACAAAAGACAGCCGCCCAGCAACTAATGAAAAA. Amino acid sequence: CASSPTKDSRPATNEK. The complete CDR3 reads CASSPTKDSRPATNEKLFF.

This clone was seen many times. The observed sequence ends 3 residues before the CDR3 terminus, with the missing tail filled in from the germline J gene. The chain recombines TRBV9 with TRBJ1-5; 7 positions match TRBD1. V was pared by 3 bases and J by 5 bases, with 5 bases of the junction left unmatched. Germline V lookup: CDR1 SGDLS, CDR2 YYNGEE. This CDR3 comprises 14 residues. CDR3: CASSAGTAYQPQHF. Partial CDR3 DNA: TGTGCCAGCAGCGCCGGGACAGCCTATCAGCCC.

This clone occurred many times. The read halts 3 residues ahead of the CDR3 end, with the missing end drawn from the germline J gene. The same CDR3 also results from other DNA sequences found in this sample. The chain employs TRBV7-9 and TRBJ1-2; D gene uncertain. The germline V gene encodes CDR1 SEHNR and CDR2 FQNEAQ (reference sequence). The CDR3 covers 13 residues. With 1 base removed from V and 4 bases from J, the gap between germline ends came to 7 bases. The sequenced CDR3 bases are TGTGCCAGCAGCTTAGGTCAGTCCTATGGC. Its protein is CASSLGQSYG. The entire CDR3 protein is CASSLGQSYGYTF. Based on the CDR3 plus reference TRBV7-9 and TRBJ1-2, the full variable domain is DTGVSQNPRHKITKRGQNVTFRCDPISEHNRLYWYRQTLGQGPEFLTYFQNEAQLEKSRLLSDRFSAERPKGSFSTLEIQRTEQGDSAMYLCASSLGQSYGYTFGSGTRLTVV.

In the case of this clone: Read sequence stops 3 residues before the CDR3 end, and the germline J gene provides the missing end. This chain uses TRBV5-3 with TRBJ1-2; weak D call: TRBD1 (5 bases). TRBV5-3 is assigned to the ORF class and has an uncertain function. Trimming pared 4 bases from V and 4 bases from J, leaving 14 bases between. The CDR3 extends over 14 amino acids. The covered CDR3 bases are TGTGCCAGAAGCCAAAACAGGCGTGGCTATGGC. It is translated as CARSQNRRGYG. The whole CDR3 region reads CARSQNRRGYGYTF.

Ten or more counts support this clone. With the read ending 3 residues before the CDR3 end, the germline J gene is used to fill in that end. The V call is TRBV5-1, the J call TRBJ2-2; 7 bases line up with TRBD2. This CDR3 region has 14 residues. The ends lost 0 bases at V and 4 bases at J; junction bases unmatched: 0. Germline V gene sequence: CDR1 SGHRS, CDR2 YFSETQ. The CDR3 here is CASSLASGTGELFF. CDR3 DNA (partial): TGCGCCAGCAGCTTGGCTAGCGGCACCGGGGAG.

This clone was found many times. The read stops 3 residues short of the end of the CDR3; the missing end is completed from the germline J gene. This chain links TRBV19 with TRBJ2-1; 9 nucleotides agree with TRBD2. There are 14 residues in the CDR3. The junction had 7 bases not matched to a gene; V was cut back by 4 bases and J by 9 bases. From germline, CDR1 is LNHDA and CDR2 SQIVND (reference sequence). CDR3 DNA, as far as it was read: TGTGCCAGTAGTAGGGGACTAGCTTCGGGTGAG. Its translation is CASSRGLASGE. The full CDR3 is CASSRGLASGEQFF.

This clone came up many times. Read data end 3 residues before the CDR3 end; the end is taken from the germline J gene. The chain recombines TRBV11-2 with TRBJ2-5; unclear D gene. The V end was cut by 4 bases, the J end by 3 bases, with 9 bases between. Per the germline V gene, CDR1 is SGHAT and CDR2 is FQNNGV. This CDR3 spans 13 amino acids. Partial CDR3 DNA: TGTGCCAGCAGCTCGTTCCCAGAAGAGACC. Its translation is CASSSFPEET. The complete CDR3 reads CASSSFPEETQYF.

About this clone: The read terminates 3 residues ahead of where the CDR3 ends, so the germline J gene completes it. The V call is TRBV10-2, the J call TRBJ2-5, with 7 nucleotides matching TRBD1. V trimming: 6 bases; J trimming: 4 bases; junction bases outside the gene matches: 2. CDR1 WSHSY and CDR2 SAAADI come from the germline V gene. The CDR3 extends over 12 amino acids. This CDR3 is CASRAGGETQYF. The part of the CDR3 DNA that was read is TGCGCCAGCAGGGCAGGGGGAGAGACC.

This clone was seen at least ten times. The covered CDR3 bases are TGCAGTGCTAGAGATCGTTCTAGCGCGTCGGAGACC. Translated, it gives CSARDRSSASET. The whole CDR3 is CSARDRSSASETQYF. The rearrangement uses TRBV20-1 and TRBJ2-5; possibly TRBD2 for D (6 bases). The CDR3 end lies 3 residues beyond the end of the read and is filled in from the germline J gene. Looked up from germline, CDR1 is DFQATT and CDR2 is SNEGSKA (reference sequence). V gave up 0 bases and J gave up 5 bases, with 16 bases separating them. The CDR3 is made up of 15 amino acids.

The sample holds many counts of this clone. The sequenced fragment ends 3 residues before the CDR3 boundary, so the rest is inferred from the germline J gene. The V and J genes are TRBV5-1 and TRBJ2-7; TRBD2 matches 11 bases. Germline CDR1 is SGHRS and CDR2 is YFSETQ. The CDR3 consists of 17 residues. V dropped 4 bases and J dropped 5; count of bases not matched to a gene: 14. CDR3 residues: CASSPGLAGVWGHEQYF. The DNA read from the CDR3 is TGCGCCAGCAGCCCCGGACTAGCGGGCGTTTGGGGCCACGAG.

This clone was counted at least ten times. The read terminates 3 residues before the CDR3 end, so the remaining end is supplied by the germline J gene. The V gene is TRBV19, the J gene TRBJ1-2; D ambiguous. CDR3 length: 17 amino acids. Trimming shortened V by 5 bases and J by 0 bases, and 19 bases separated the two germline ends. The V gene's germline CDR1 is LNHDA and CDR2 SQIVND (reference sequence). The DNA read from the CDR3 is TGTGCCAGTAGTTTCCGGGCTACCTCGGGGACTAACTATGGC. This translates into CASSFRATSGTNYG. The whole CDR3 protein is CASSFRATSGTNYGYTF.